Each of the 27 T cell receptor beta chains below was sequenced from the same sample in a study of OX40 agonist ivuxolimab in advanced cancers. This table comes from immunoSEQ multiplex PCR, and its TCRdb copy is limited to in-frame clones, with some not included. The table has 50,000 to 80,000 clones, around 83% seen once; the top ten hold less than 3.5%. Sample: CD4+ or CD8+ T cells sorted from blood, taken in a trial of the OX40 agonist ivuxolimab. All receptors come from an adult with an advanced solid tumor such as melanoma, head and neck, liver or kidney cancer.

The chain combines TRBV19 with TRBJ2-3, with TRBD2 identical over 8 bases. The CDR3 is made up of 15 amino acids. V lost 7 bases and J lost 0; bases outside the gene matches: 6. Germline V CDR1 and CDR2: LNHDA, SQIVND (reference sequence). DNA of the CDR3: TGTGCCAGTAACTTCGGGGGGGTAAGCACAGATACGCAGTATTTT. This sequence encodes CASNFGGVSTDTQYF. Full variable domain (rest looked up from reference TRBV19 and TRBJ2-3): DGGITQSPKYLFRKEGQNVTLSCEQNLNHDAMYWYRQDPGQGLRLIYYSQIVNDFQKGDIAEGYSVSREKKESFPLTVTSAQKNPTAFYLCASNFGGVSTDTQYFGPGTRLTVL.

The table lists this clone with a few counts. V and J are TRBV7-8 and TRBJ1-5; D not certain. This CDR3 comprises 15 residues. Looked up from germline, CDR1 is SGHVS and CDR2 is FQNEAQ. Trimming stripped 6 bases from V and 2 bases from J, with 14 bases between. CDR3 nucleotide sequence: TGTGCCAGCAGTTTCTCGGGCAGCCGCAATCAGCCCCAGCATTTT. Its protein product is CASSFSGSRNQPQHF.

The chain is built from TRBV28 and TRBJ1-1; TRBD1 agrees at 7 bases. CDR1 and CDR2 (germline): MDHEN, SYDVKM. The CDR3 has 13 amino acids. The V segment lost 11 bases and the J segment 4 bases; nucleotides outside the gene matches: 10. The CDR3 loop is CAGTEQGTTEAFF. CDR3 sequence (DNA): TGTGCCGGGACGGAACAGGGGACCACTGAAGCTTTCTTT.

This clone occurred once. The DNA for the CDR3 is TGTGCCAGCCATTTTTCCGGGACGGACTACGAGCAGTACTTC. This encodes CASHFSGTDYEQYF. J is TRBJ2-7 and V is TRBV2; D might be TRBD1 or TRBD2, each matching 5 bases. Between the trimmed V and J ends, which lost 8 bases and 3 bases, there was a span of 17 bases. Per germline, CDR1 SNHLY and CDR2 FYNNEI. The CDR3 runs to 14 residues.

The genes are TRBV6-1 and TRBJ1-1, with a weak D call TRBD1 (6 bases). The CDR3 loop spans 14 amino acids. Trimming cost V 4 bases and J 2 bases, with 11 bases left between them. Germline V gene lookup returns CDR1 MNHNS and CDR2 SASEGT. The CDR3 DNA is TGTGCCAGCAGTGGCCAACAGGGAAACACTGAAGCTTTCTTT. This sequence encodes CASSGQQGNTEAFF.

The CDR3 DNA sequence: TGTGCCAGCTCACTGATATCCGCAGGTGAAAAACTGTTTTTT. Amino acid sequence: CASSLISAGEKLFF. V gene TRBV18 combines with J gene TRBJ1-4, with D hard to call. The germline gives CDR1 KGHSH, CDR2 LQKENI. The CDR3 sequence is 14 residues long. The ends were cut back, 4 bases at V and 7 bases at J, with 13 bases in the middle.

V and J are TRBV2 and TRBJ2-7; D possibly corresponds to TRBD1 (5 bases). Trimming removed 8 bases at V and 3 bases at J, with 17 bases between. CDR1 and CDR2 (germline): SNHLY, FYNNEI. The length of the CDR3 is 14 residues. The CDR3 nucleotides read TGTGCCAGCCAGGTAGGGGCCGCAGGCTACGAGCAGTACTTC. The encoded protein is CASQVGAAGYEQYF.

This chain links TRBV18 with TRBJ1-5; 11 positions match TRBD1. Looked up from germline, CDR1 is KGHSH and CDR2 is LQKENI. V was clipped by 3 bases and J by 5 bases; unmatched bases: 6. This CDR3 spans 16 amino acids. CDR3 DNA sequence: TGTGCCAGCTCACCCATGGACAGGGGGCAAGATCAGCCCCAGCATTTT. Translating it yields CASSPMDRGQDQPQHF.

In its sample, this clone was seen once. The chain links TRBV5-1 to TRBJ2-7, with 8 bases that match TRBD1. J lost 0 bases, V lost 3 bases, and 2 bases had no gene match. Germline-derived CDR1 and CDR2 are SGHRS and YFSETQ. The CDR3 has 14 residues. This CDR3 reads CASSSGQASYEQYF. The CDR3 bases are TGCGCCAGCAGCTCGGGACAGGCCTCCTACGAGCAGTACTTC.

This rearrangement joins TRBV28 to TRBJ1-2; D is possibly TRBD1 (5 bases). Looked up from germline, CDR1 is MDHEN and CDR2 is SYDVKM. Trimming took off 5 bases at V and 4 bases at J, with 11 bases between the two ends. The CDR3 is 13 amino acids. The CDR3 loop reads CASSPPGPYGYTF. The CDR3 DNA follows: TGTGCCAGCAGTCCGCCGGGACCCTATGGCTACACCTTC.

The rearrangement joins TRBV29-1 to TRBJ2-5; D is perhaps TRBD1 or TRBD2 (5 bases each). The CDR3 totals 12 residues. Germline assignment: CDR1 SQVTM and CDR2 ANQGSEA. Deletions cut 7 bases from V and 2 bases from J, with 11 bases between. The CDR3 nucleotides are TGCAGCGCGACGGGGCAGCAAGAGACCCAGTACTTC. It codes for CSATGQQETQYF.

Here the CDR3 DNA reads TGTGCCAGCAGTTTGACAGGGGAGAGAACTGAAGCTTTCTTT. Translated: CASSLTGERTEAFF. The chain recombines TRBV27 with TRBJ1-1; TRBD1 matches at 8 bases. The trim removed 3 bases at V and 5 bases at J, leaving 5 bases unmatched. The CDR3 contains 14 residues. Germline-derived CDR1 and CDR2 are MNHEY and SMNVEV (reference sequence).

The V gene is TRBV4-1, the J gene TRBJ2-1, with 14 bases identical to TRBD2. The CDR3 loop spans 16 amino acids. With 6 bases clipped from V and 7 bases from J, the junction kept 8 bases outside the gene matches. The germline V gene encodes CDR1 MGHRA and CDR2 YSYEKL. CDR3 nucleotides: TGCGCCAGCAGGACGGGACTAGCGGGAGTTCCGAATGAGCAGTTCTTC. This gives the protein CASRTGLAGVPNEQFF.

The V call is TRBV6-1, the J call TRBJ2-7; D uncertain. There are 12 residues in the CDR3. Trimming removed 5 bases at V and 4 bases at J, with 9 bases between. Germline V gene data show CDR1 as MNHNS and CDR2 as SASEGT. The DNA for the CDR3 is TGTGCCAGCAGTCTGTCGCTTTACGAGCAGTACTTC. It codes for CASSLSLYEQYF.

The chain links TRBV5-1 to TRBJ1-4; no definite D call. The CDR3 contains 15 residues. Germline assignment: CDR1 SGHRS and CDR2 YFSETQ. Trimming removed 0 bases from V and 6 bases from J, with 12 bases in between. CDR3 amino acids: CASSLGGGRDEKLFF. Here the CDR3 DNA reads TGCGCCAGCAGCTTGGGTGGTGGAAGAGATGAAAAACTGTTTTTT.

The CDR3 nucleotides read TGTGCCAGCAGCTACGGGACTAGCGGGAACGAGCAGTACTTC. Its translation is CASSYGTSGNEQYF. The V call is TRBV7-8, the J call TRBJ2-7, with 13 nucleotides matching TRBD2. Germline assignment: CDR1 SGHVS and CDR2 FQNEAQ. CDR3 length equals 14 residues. Trimming cost V 4 bases and J 5 bases; bases outside gene matches: 2.

The CDR3 DNA follows: TGTGCCAGCAGCCCCCGCCCTACCCCGGGCGAAGACATTCAGTACTTC. It codes for CASSPRPTPGEDIQYF. The chain is built from TRBV14 and TRBJ2-4; no reliable D call. Germline V gene sequence: CDR1 SGHDN, CDR2 FVKESK. The CDR3 is made up of 16 amino acids. V was trimmed by 4 bases and J by 8 bases, leaving 21 bases between them.

The gene calls are TRBV2 and TRBJ2-7; 10 bases map to TRBD2. The germline V gene encodes CDR1 SNHLY and CDR2 FYNNEI. CDR3 size: 16 residues. Trimming cost V 0 bases and J 1 base; bases outside gene matches: 3. CDR3 bases: TGTGCCAGCAGTGAAGCGGCTAGCGGGGGTTCCTACGAGCAGTACTTC. This encodes CASSEAASGGSYEQYF.

This chain links TRBV7-2 with TRBJ1-6; no clear D. The CDR3 has 16 residues. Trimming took off 1 base at V and 3 bases at J, with 10 bases between the two ends. Germline CDR1 is SGHTA and CDR2 is FQGNSA. CDR3 sequence: CASSLGLPVYNSPLHF. CDR3 coding DNA: TGTGCCAGCAGCTTAGGATTGCCAGTCTATAATTCACCCCTCCACTTT.

The chain uses TRBV5-1 and TRBJ2-5; D gene uncertain. The CDR3 sequence is 13 residues long. Trimming pared 5 bases from V and 5 bases from J, leaving 13 bases between. Germline V gene lookup returns CDR1 SGHRS and CDR2 YFSETQ. CDR3 bases: TGCGCCAGCAGTCCGGACGGCCGGGAGACCCAGTACTTC. Residues: CASSPDGRETQYF.

This clone was seen only once. The chain carries TRBV5-1 and TRBJ1-4, with 8 bases fitting TRBD1. Trimming at V came to 0 bases and at J to 1 base, leaving 5 bases not matched to a gene. CDR1 and CDR2 from the germline V gene are SGHRS and YFSETQ. This CDR3 is built from 17 residues. CDR3 sequence reads: CASSLGQGRGTNEKLFF. The CDR3 nucleotides read TGCGCCAGCAGCTTGGGACAGGGGCGGGGAACTAATGAAAAACTGTTTTTT.

The chain employs TRBV7-8 and TRBJ1-5; no reliable D call. The germline V gene encodes CDR1 SGHVS and CDR2 FQNEAQ. CDR3 length: 13 amino acids. Between the trimmed V and J ends, which lost 5 bases and 4 bases, there was a span of 9 bases. The CDR3 sequence: CASSPRHNQPQHF. In DNA, the CDR3 is TGTGCCAGCAGCCCGAGACATAATCAGCCCCAGCATTTT.

The chain has TRBV2 and TRBJ2-1, with 14 bases identical to TRBD2. Germline V lookup: CDR1 SNHLY, CDR2 FYNNEI. V lost 9 bases to trimming and J lost 13 bases; unmatched junction nucleotides: 14. The CDR3 runs to 15 residues. The CDR3 spells CARLFPGTSGSRQFF. The DNA of the CDR3 is TGTGCCAGGTTGTTCCCCGGGACTAGCGGGAGTAGACAGTTCTTC.

This chain uses TRBV5-1 with TRBJ2-1; D unclear. Per germline, CDR1 SGHRS and CDR2 YFSETQ. The V and J ends lost 0 bases and 0 bases respectively, with 7 bases between them. The CDR3 runs 15 residues. The CDR3 coding sequence is TGCGCCAGCAGCTTGGTTGTCAGCTCCTACAATGAGCAGTTCTTC. Its protein product is CASSLVVSSYNEQFF.

The gene calls are TRBV2 and TRBJ1-5; TRBD1 matches 10 bases. This CDR3 region has 15 residues. The germline gives CDR1 SNHLY, CDR2 FYNNEI. The V segment lost 7 bases and the J segment 2 bases; nucleotides outside the gene matches: 5. CDR3 sequence (DNA): TGTGCCAGCAACCCGGACAGGGGGGGCAATCAGCCCCAGCATTTT. Protein sequence: CASNPDRGGNQPQHF.

The chain carries TRBV5-6 and TRBJ2-5; D is perhaps TRBD1 (5 bases). The V end was cut by 4 bases, the J end by 4 bases, with 11 bases between. CDR1 and CDR2 from the germline V gene are SGHDT and YYEEEE. The CDR3 consists of 13 residues. CDR3 amino acids: CASSPRGRETQYF. CDR3 DNA sequence: TGTGCCAGCAGCCCAAGGGGAAGAGAGACCCAGTACTTC.

The rearrangement joins TRBV30 to TRBJ1-5, with D possibly TRBD1 on 5 matching bases. The CDR3 contains 15 residues. V dropped 2 bases and J dropped 7 bases, with 18 bases sitting between them. The germline CDR1 and CDR2 sequences are GTSNPN and SVGIG (reference sequence). CDR3 sequence reads: CAWSTAGGGVQPQHF. CDR3 sequence (DNA): TGTGCCTGGAGTACAGCAGGCGGGGGGGTCCAGCCCCAGCATTTT. The whole variable domain, filled in from reference TRBV30 and TRBJ1-5, reads SQTIHQWPATLVQPVGSPLSLECTVEGTSNPNLYWYRQAAGRGLQLLFYSVGIGQISSEVPQNLSASRPQDRQFILSSKKLLLSDSGFYLCAWSTAGGGVQPQHFGDGTRLSIL.